This T cell receptor beta chain is from a study of spatial heterogeneity in lung cancer. Study observations and caveats: Counts that tracked tumor mutation counts were those of expanded intratumoral alpha and beta TCRs.

A unique molecular identifier was attached to every TCR cDNA molecule. TCRdb processed the 5' RACE reads anew with MiXCR; each CDR3 protein has one entry. Altogether 10,000 or so distinct CDR3 sequences are present, 12% being singletons, with the ten largest covering about 11%. CDR1 LNHDA and CDR2 SQIVND come from the germline V gene (reference sequence). This CDR3 comprises 18 residues. V shed 4 bases, J shed 7 bases, and the junction held 11 bases outside the gene matches. The time point denotes: sample taken at primary tumor resection. A note on this clonotype: Antigen specificity is unknown.

This material consisted of lung tumor tissue, taken at surgery. This TCR was sampled from a male donor with early-stage non-small cell lung cancer. The chain carries TRBV19 and TRBJ2-1, with TRBD2 matching 15 bases. The CDR3 spells CASSTGLAGGLSWNEQFF. CDR3 DNA sequence: TGTGCCAGTAGTACGGGACTAGCGGGAGGCCTATCGTGGAATGAGCAGTTCTTC.